Only one count was recorded for the clone carrying this T cell receptor beta chain. V shed 8 bases, J shed 2 bases, and the junction held 9 bases outside the gene matches. Germline CDR1 reads MNHEY; CDR2 reads SVGAGI. CDR3 length: 14 residues. As handled by the study authors: Cell counts per sample came from amplifying reference gene primers. Libraries were prepared by immunoSEQ multiplex PCR; TCRdb keeps only in-frame clonotypes and omits some of them. D and trimming come from the DNA, and the V and J calls and clone size come from that table. The data contain 150,000 to 180,000 clones, roughly 80% of them singletons. The Seattle patients joined while their infection was active and were tracked longitudinally afterward. The sample belongs to a study of blood T cell repertoires in COVID-19. Study-level background: Samples representing acute and convalescent COVID-19 were sourced from the United States, Italy and Spain. PBMCs, B-cell-depleted T cells, or T cells were the source of the cDNA or gDNA that made up the material.

Sequencing used peripheral blood. The V call is TRBV6-5, the J call TRBJ2-7, with 7 bases identical to TRBD1. This sequence originates from a woman aged 55-70 years with COVID-19, enrolled during active disease. The CDR3 is CASWPLGGPYEQYF. The CDR3 DNA sequence: TGTGCCAGCTGGCCGCTAGGGGGCCCCTACGAGCAGTACTTC.